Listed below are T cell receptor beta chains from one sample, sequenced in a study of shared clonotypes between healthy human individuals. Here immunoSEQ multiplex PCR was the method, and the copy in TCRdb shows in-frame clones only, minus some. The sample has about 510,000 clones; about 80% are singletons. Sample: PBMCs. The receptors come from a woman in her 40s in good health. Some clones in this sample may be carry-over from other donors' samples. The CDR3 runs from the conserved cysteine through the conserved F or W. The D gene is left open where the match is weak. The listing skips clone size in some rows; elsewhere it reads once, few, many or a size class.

CASSEKSTVLYF	TGTGCCAGCAGTGAAAAGTCCACGGTGCTGTACTTC	few	TRBJ2-7	NA	TRBV2
CASSPQLAGGTDTQYF	TGTGCCAGCAGCCCCCAACTAGCGGGAGGCACAGATACGCAGTATTTT	NA	TRBJ2-3	TRBD2	TRBV7-2
CASSLVFSLGLAGGEQYF	TGCGCCAGCAGCTTGGTTTTTTCGTTGGGACTAGCGGGAGGAGAGCAGTACTTC	NA	TRBJ2-7	TRBD2	TRBV5-1
CASSKTGTGGGTFF	TGCGCCAGCTCTAAGACCGGGACAGGGGGTGGTACTTTCTTT	NA	TRBJ1-1	TRBD1	TRBV5-1
CASSVPSTVSGNEQFF	TGTGCCAGCAGCGTCCCCTCCACAGTGTCAGGCAATGAGCAGTTCTTC	NA	TRBJ2-1	NA	TRBV9
CSGTTGNTEAFF	TGCAGCGGTACTACAGGGAACACTGAAGCTTTCTTT	few	TRBJ1-1	NA	TRBV29-1
CASSSSGGPYEQYF	TGTGCCAGCAGCTCCTCGGGGGGACCCTACGAGCAGTACTTC	NA	TRBJ2-7	TRBD2	TRBV11-2
CASSVSGGPAIQYF	TGTGCCAGCAGTGTAAGTGGGGGGCCGGCCATTCAGTACTTC	NA	TRBJ2-4	NA	TRBV6-1
CASSHEGNTEAFF	TGTGCCAGCAGCCACGAGGGGAACACTGAAGCTTTCTTT	NA	TRBJ1-1	NA	TRBV14
CASSFTGSNTGELFF	TGTGCCAGCAGCTTCACAGGGAGTAACACCGGGGAGCTGTTTTTT	few	TRBJ2-2	NA	TRBV11-1
CASSPDGPYEQYF	TGTGCCAGCAGTCCAGACGGACCCTACGAGCAGTACTTC	NA	TRBJ2-7	NA	TRBV11-1
CASSLDLAPRTQYF	TGTGCCAGCAGCTTAGATCTAGCTCCTAGGACCCAGTACTTC	NA	TRBJ2-5	NA	TRBV11-2
CASSQDHRAPNEQYF	TGCGCCAGCAGCCAAGATCACAGGGCCCCCAACGAGCAGTACTTC	NA	TRBJ2-7	NA	TRBV4-3
CASSHLRGAEQYF	TGTGCCAGCAGCCATCTCAGGGGGGCCGAGCAGTACTTC	NA	TRBJ2-7	NA	TRBV14
CASRQDRENTEAFF	TGTGCCAGCAGGCAGGACAGGGAGAACACTGAAGCTTTCTTT	NA	TRBJ1-1	TRBD1	TRBV6-5
CASSATWWAETQYF	TGTGCCAGCAGCGCCACGTGGTGGGCGGAGACCCAGTACTTC	NA	TRBJ2-5	NA	TRBV7-6
CASSVNSGSGGEQFF	TGCGCCAGCAGTGTTAATAGCGGGAGTGGGGGCGAGCAGTTCTTC	NA	TRBJ2-1	TRBD2	TRBV10-2
CASSFHGTSGASTDTQYF	TGTGCCAGCAGCTTCCACGGGACTAGCGGGGCTAGCACAGATACGCAGTATTTT	NA	TRBJ2-3	TRBD2	TRBV11-1
CASSEQGIYGYTF	TGTGCCAGCAGTGAACAGGGTATCTATGGCTACACCTTC	medium-sized	TRBJ1-2	NA	TRBV6-1
CASSLGGEGSGTYNEQFF	TGTGCCAGCAGTTTGGGGGGAGAGGGAAGTGGAACCTACAATGAGCAGTTCTTC	NA	TRBJ2-1	NA	TRBV27
CASSLGRGYEQYF	TGTGCCAGCAGTTTAGGTAGGGGGTACGAGCAGTACTTC	NA	TRBJ2-7	NA	TRBV27
CASSKETRETQYF	TGTGCCAGCAGCAAGGAGACGAGGGAGACCCAGTACTTC	once	TRBJ2-5	NA	TRBV5-6
CASSGKYRGLEQFF	TGTGCCAGCAGTGGAAAATACAGGGGGCTTGAGCAGTTCTTC	NA	TRBJ2-1	TRBD1	TRBV6-1
CASSQVYRGRYTF	TGCGCCAGCAGCCAAGTCTATAGGGGACGCTACACCTTC	NA	TRBJ1-2	NA	TRBV4-1
CASSVVPLDSTYNEKLFF	TGTGCCAGCAGCGTAGTCCCCCTCGACAGTACATATAATGAAAAACTGTTTTTT	NA	TRBJ1-4	NA	TRBV9
CASSLARGSDTQYF	TGTGCCAGCAGCTTAGCCAGGGGTTCGGATACGCAGTATTTT	few	TRBJ2-3	NA	TRBV7-2
CASSQALGGATAFF	TGTGCCAGCAGCCAAGCTCTTGGGGGGGCGACAGCTTTCTTT	once	TRBJ1-1	NA	TRBV4-2
CASSLGVNQPQHF	TGCGCCAGCAGCTTAGGGGTGAATCAGCCCCAGCATTTT	NA	TRBJ1-5	NA	TRBV5-1
CASSESAGRPNEKLFF	TGTGCCAGCAGTGAATCAGCGGGACGCCCCAATGAAAAACTGTTTTTT	NA	TRBJ1-4	NA	TRBV25-1
CASSLSRGRSDTQYF	TGCGCCAGCAGCTTATCCAGGGGCAGGTCAGATACGCAGTATTTT	NA	TRBJ2-3	NA	TRBV5-1
CASSTSGANTGELFF	TGTGCCAGTAGTACTAGCGGCGCGAACACCGGGGAGCTGTTTTTT	NA	TRBJ2-2	TRBD2	TRBV19
CARSLAVLAGGYEQFF	TGTGCCAGAAGCTTGGCCGTACTAGCGGGAGGATATGAGCAGTTCTTC	NA	TRBJ2-1	TRBD2	TRBV5-3
CASSVGWEQFF	TGTGCCAGCAGCGTGGGTTGGGAGCAGTTCTTC	NA	TRBJ2-1	NA	TRBV9
CASAALERQETQYF	TGTGCCAGCGCCGCCTTGGAGCGACAAGAGACCCAGTACTTC	NA	TRBJ2-5	NA	TRBV28
CASSFLLPTSSPLHF	TGTGCCAGCAGTTTCCTTCTACCCACGAGTTCACCCCTCCACTTT	few	TRBJ1-6	NA	TRBV27
CASTKHRDRGLGNQPQHF	TGTGCCAGCACGAAACACCGGGACAGGGGGCTCGGCAATCAGCCCCAGCATTTT	NA	TRBJ1-5	TRBD1	TRBV25-1
CASSVVNTEAFF	TGTGCCAGCAGTGTTGTGAACACTGAAGCTTTCTTT	few	TRBJ1-1	NA	TRBV2
CSVITRTGNYGYTF	TGCAGCGTCATCACTAGGACAGGGAACTATGGCTACACCTTC	few	TRBJ1-2	TRBD1	TRBV29-1
CASSDQASSYEQYF	TGTGCCAGCAGTGATCAGGCGTCCTCCTACGAGCAGTACTTC	NA	TRBJ2-7	NA	TRBV6-1
CASSTQAGNYEQYF	TGTGCCAGTAGTACCCAAGCGGGGAACTACGAGCAGTACTTC	once	TRBJ2-7	TRBD2	TRBV19
CASTGQANQPQHF	TGTGCCAGTACCGGACAGGCTAATCAGCCCCAGCATTTT	NA	TRBJ1-5	TRBD1	TRBV2
CASSLVRTGELFF	TGTGCCAGCAGTTTGGTGAGGACAGGGGAGCTGTTTTTT	NA	TRBJ2-2	NA	TRBV28
CASSPFVGKTYGYTF	TGTGCCAGCTCACCCTTCGTGGGGAAAACCTATGGCTACACCTTC	few	TRBJ1-2	NA	TRBV18
CAWGRRGRYGNQPQHF	TGTGCCTGGGGCCGCAGGGGGAGGTATGGCAATCAGCCCCAGCATTTT	many	TRBJ1-5	TRBD1	TRBV30
CASSYPPMRPNYEQYF	TGTGCCAGCAGTTACCCCCCCATGAGGCCGAACTACGAGCAGTACTTC	NA	TRBJ2-7	NA	TRBV6-6
CAWTAGPVTQYF	TGTGCCTGGACCGCGGGGCCCGTTACGCAGTATTTT	NA	TRBJ2-3	NA	TRBV30
CASSYGAGTDTQYF	TGTGCCAGCAGCTATGGAGCGGGCACAGATACGCAGTATTTT	NA	TRBJ2-3	NA	TRBV7-9
CASSEALVTQYF	TGTGCCAGCAGTGAAGCGCTGGTGACCCAGTACTTC	NA	TRBJ2-5	NA	TRBV6-1
CASSIPRDFRDEQFF	TGCGCCAGCAGCATTCCCCGGGACTTCCGGGATGAGCAGTTCTTC	NA	TRBJ2-1	NA	TRBV5-1
CASSLRNSPLHF	TGTGCCAGCAGTCTTCGTAATTCACCCCTCCACTTT	NA	TRBJ1-6	NA	TRBV28